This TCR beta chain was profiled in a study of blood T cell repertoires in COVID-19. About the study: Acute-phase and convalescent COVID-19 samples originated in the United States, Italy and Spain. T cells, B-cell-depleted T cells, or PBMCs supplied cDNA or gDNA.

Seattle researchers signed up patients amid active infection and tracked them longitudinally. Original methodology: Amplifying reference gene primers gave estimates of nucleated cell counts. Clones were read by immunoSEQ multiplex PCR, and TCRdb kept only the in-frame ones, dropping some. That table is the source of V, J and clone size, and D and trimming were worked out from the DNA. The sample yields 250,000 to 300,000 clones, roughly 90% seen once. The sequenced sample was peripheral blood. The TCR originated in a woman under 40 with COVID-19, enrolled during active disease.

The CDR3 sequence: CASEGTGTSPLHF. CDR3 coding DNA: TGTGCCAGCGAAGGGACAGGGACTTCACCCCTCCACTTT. The J gene is TRBJ1-6, the V gene TRBV2, with 9 bases lining up with TRBD1. The V and J ends lost 8 bases and 9 bases, in that order; junction bases with no gene match: 5. CDR3 length: 13 residues. The germline CDR1 and CDR2 sequences are SNHLY and FYNNEI.